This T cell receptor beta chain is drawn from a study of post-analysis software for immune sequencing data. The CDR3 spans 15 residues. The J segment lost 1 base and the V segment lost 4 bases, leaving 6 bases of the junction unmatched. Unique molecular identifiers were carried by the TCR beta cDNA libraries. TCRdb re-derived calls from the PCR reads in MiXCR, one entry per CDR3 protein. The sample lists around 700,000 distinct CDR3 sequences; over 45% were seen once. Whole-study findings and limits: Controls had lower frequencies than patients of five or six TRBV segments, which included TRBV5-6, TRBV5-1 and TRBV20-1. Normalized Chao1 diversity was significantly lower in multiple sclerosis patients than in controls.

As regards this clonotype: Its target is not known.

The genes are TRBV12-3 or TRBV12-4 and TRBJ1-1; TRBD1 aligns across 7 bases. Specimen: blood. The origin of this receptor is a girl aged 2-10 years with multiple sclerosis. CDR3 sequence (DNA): TGTGCCAGCAGTTCCAAGACAGGGTCGAACACTGAAGCTTTCTTT. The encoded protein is CASSSKTGSNTEAFF.